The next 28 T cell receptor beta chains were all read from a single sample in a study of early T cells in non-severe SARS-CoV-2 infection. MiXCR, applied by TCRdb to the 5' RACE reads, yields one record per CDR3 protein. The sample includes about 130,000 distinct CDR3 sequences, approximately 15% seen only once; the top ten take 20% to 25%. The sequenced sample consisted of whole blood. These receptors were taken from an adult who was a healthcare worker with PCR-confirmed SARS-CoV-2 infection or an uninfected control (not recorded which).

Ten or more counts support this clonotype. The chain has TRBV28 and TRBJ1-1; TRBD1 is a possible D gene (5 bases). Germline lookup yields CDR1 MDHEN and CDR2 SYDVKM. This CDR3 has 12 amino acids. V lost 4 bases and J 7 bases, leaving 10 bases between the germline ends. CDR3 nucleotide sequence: TGTGCCAGCAGTTCCAACAGGAATGAAGCTTTCTTT. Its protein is CASSSNRNEAFF. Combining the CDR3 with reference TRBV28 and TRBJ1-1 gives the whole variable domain DVKVTQSSRYLVKRTGEKVFLECVQDMDHENMFWYRQDPGLGLRLIYFSYDVKMKEKGDIPEGYSVSREKKERFSLILESASTNQTSMYLCASSSNRNEAFFGQGTRLTVV.

This chain's CDR3 is CASRRALRGSYEQYF. The CDR3, as DNA: TGTGCCAGCAGACGAGCGCTCCGGGGCTCCTACGAGCAGTACTTC. This rearrangement joins TRBV7-2 to TRBJ2-7; D is possibly TRBD2 (5 bases). CDR3 length equals 15 residues. V dropped 6 bases and J dropped 0 bases, with 15 bases sitting between them. The germline V gene has CDR1 SGHTA and CDR2 FQGNSA.

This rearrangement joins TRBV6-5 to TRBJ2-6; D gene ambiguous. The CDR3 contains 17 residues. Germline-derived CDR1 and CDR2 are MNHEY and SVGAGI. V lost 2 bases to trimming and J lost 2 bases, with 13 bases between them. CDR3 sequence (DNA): TGTGCCAGCAGTTACGCGGCCAGTTCCACTGGGGCCAACGTCCTGACTTTC. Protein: CASSYAASSTGANVLTF.

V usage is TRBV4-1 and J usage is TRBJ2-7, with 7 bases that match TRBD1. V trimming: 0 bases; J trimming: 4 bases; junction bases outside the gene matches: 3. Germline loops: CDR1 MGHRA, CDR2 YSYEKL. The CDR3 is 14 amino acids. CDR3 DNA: TGCGCCAGCAGCCAAGAAGGGGGCCCTTACGAGCAGTACTTC. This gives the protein CASSQEGGPYEQYF.

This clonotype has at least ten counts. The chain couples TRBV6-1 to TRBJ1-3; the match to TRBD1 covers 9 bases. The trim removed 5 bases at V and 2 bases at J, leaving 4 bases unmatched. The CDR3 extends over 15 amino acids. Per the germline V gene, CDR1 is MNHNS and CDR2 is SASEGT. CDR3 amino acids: CASSIWTGAGNTIYF. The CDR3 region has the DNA TGTGCCAGCAGTATCTGGACAGGGGCTGGAAACACCATATATTTT.

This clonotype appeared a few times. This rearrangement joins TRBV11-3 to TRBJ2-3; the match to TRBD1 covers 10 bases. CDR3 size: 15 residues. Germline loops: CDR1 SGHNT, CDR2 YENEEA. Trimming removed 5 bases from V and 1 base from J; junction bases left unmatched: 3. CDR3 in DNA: TGTGCCAGCAGCGCTGGACAGGGGGGCACAGATACGCAGTATTTT. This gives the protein CASSAGQGGTDTQYF.

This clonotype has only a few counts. CDR3 in DNA: TGTGCCAGCAGTGAAGTGGATGGGAACACTGAAGCTTTCTTT. Its translation is CASSEVDGNTEAFF. The J gene is TRBJ1-1, the V gene TRBV6-1; unclear D gene. This CDR3 spans 14 amino acids. V lost 1 base, J lost 1 base, and 7 bases lay in between. Germline assignment: CDR1 MNHNS and CDR2 SASEGT.

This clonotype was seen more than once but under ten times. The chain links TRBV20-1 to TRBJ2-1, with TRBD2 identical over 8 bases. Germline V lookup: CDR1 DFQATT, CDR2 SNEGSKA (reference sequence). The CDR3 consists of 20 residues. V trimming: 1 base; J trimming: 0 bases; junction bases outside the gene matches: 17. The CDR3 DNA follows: TGCAGTGCTAGAGCTCCTGAGAGTAGCGGGGCCCTAAGCTCCTACAATGAGCAGTTCTTC. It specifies CSARAPESSGALSSYNEQFF.

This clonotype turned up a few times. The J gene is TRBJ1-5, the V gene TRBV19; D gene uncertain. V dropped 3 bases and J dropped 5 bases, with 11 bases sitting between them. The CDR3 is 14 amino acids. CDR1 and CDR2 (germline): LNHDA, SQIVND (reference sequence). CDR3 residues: CASSMASLDQPQHF. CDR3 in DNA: TGTGCCAGTAGTATGGCCAGCCTCGATCAGCCCCAGCATTTT. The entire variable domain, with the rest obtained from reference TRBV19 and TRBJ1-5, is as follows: DGGITQSPKYLFRKEGQNVTLSCEQNLNHDAMYWYRQDPGQGLRLIYYSQIVNDFQKGDIAEGYSVSREKKESFPLTVTSAQKNPTAFYLCASSMASLDQPQHFGDGTRLSIL.

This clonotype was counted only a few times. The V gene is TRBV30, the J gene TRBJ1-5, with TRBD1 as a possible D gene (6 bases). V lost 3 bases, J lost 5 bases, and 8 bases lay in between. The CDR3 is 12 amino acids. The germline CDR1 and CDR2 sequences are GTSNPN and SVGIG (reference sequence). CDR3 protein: CAWSTGYQPQHF. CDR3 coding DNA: TGTGCCTGGAGCACAGGGTATCAGCCCCAGCATTTT.

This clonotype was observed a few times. In DNA form, the CDR3 reads TGTGCCACCAGTGGCTGGGATAGCAATCAGCCCCAGCATTTT. This codes for CATSGWDSNQPQHF. The gene calls are TRBV24-1 and TRBJ1-5; D uncertain. Between the trimmed V and J ends, which lost 5 bases and 0 bases, there was a span of 7 bases. The CDR3 is 14 amino acids. Germline CDR1 is KGHDR and CDR2 is SFDVKD.

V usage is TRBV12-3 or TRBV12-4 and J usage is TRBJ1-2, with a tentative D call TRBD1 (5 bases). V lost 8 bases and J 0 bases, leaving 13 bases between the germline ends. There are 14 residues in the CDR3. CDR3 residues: CASSDEGPNYGYTF. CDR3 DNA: TGTGCCAGCTCCGACGAGGGGCCTAACTATGGCTACACCTTC.

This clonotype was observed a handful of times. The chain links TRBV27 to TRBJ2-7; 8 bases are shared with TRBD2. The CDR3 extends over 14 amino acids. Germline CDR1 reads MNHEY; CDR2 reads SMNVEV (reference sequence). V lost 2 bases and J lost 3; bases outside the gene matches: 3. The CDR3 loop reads CASSLQRGLYEQYF. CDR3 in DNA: TGTGCCAGCAGTTTACAGCGGGGGCTCTACGAGCAGTACTTC.

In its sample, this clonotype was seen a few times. CDR3 coding DNA: TGCGCCAGCAGCGTCAGACAGGGGCCTAATTCACCCCTCCACTTT. It encodes CASSVRQGPNSPLHF. The chain has TRBV5-1 and TRBJ1-6; TRBD1 matches 8 bases. V lost 4 bases, J lost 6 bases, and 6 bases stayed unmatched. The germline gives CDR1 SGHRS, CDR2 YFSETQ. The CDR3 totals 15 residues.

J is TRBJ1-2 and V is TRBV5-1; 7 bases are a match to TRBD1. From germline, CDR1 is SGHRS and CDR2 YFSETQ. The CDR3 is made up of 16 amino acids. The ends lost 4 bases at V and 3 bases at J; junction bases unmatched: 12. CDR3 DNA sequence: TGCGCCAGCAGCAGGGACAGTCCACCCGCGGACTATGGCTACACCTTC. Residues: CASSRDSPPADYGYTF.

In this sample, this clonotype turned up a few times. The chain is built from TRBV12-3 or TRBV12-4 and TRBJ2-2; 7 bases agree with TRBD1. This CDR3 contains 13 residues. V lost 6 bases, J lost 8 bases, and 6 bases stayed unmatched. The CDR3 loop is CASRDQGEGELFF. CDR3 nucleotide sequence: TGTGCCAGCAGGGACCAGGGGGAAGGGGAGCTGTTTTTT.

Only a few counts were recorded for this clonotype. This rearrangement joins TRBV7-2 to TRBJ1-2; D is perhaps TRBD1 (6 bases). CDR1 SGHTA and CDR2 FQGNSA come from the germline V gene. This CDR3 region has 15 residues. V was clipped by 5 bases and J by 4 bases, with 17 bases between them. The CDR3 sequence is CASSRSEQGSYGYTF. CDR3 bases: TGTGCCAGCAGCAGAAGCGAACAGGGATCCTATGGCTACACCTTC.

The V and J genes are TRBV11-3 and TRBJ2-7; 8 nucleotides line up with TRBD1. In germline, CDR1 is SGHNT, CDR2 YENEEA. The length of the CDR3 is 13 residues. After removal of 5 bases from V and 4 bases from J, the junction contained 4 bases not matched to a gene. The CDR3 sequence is CASSPGTGYEQYF. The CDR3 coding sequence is TGTGCCAGCAGCCCAGGGACAGGTTACGAGCAGTACTTC.

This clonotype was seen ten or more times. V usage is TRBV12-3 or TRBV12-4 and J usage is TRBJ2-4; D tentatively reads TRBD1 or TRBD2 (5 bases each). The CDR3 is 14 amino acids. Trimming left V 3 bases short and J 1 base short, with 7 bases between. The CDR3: CASSFWGAKNIQYF. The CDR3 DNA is TGTGCCAGCAGTTTTTGGGGGGCCAAAAACATTCAGTACTTC.

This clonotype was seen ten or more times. For the CDR3, the DNA is TGTGCCAGCAGTCCTAGATCGGGAGGACTAAAAGCTTTCTTT. Translating gives CASSPRSGGLKAFF. The V gene is TRBV6-5, the J gene TRBJ1-1; D ambiguous. CDR1 MNHEY and CDR2 SVGAGI come from the germline V gene. CDR3 length: 14 amino acids. Trimming cost V 5 bases and J 9 bases, with 19 bases left between them.

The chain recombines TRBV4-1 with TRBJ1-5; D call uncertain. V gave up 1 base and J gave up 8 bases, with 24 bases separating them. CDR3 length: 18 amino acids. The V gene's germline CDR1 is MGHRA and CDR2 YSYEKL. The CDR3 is CASSQGGSTRTSSKPQHF. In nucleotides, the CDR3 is TGCGCCAGCAGCCAAGGTGGTTCCACAAGGACCAGTTCAAAGCCCCAGCATTTT.

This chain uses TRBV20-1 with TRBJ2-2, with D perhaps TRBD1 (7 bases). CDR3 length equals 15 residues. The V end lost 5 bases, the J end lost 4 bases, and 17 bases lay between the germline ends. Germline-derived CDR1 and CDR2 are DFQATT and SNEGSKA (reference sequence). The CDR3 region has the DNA TGCAGTGCTCAGGGGGACTCTCCCGCCACCGGGGAGCTGTTTTTT. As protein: CSAQGDSPATGELFF.

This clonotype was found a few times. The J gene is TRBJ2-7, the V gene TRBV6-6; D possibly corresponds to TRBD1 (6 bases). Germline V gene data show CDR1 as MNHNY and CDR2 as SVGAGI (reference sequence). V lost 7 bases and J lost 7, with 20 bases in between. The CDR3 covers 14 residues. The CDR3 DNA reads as TGTGCCAGCATCAGGGGCGGCACGAGCGGAGAGCAGTACTTC. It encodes CASIRGGTSGEQYF.

The CDR3 DNA reads as TGCGCCAGCAGCCCGAGCGCAGGGTACGGCTACACCTTC. It specifies CASSPSAGYGYTF. This chain connects TRBV5-1 to TRBJ1-2; tentative D call: TRBD1 (5 bases). This CDR3 is built from 13 residues. Germline CDR1 SGHRS, CDR2 YFSETQ. V was shortened by 4 bases and J by 8 bases, with 15 bases between the two germline ends.

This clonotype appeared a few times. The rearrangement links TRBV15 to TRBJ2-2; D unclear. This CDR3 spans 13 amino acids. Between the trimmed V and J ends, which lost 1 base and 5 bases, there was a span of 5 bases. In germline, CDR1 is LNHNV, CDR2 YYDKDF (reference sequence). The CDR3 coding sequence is TGTGCCACCAGCAGAGGGCAGACCGGGGAGCTGTTTTTT. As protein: CATSRGQTGELFF.

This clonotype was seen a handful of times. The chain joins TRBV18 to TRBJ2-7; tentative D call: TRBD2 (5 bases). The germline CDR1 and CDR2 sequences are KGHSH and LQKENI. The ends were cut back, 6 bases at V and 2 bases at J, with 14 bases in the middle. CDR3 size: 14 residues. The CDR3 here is CASSSYGETYEQYF. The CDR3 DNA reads TGTGCCAGCTCCTCATACGGGGAGACCTACGAGCAGTACTTC.

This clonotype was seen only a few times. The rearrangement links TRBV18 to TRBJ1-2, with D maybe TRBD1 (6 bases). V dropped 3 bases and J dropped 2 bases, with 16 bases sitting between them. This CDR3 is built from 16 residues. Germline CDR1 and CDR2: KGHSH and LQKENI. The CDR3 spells CASSPLDRYLNYGYTF. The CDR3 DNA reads TGTGCCAGCTCACCTTTGGACAGATACTTGAACTATGGCTACACCTTC.

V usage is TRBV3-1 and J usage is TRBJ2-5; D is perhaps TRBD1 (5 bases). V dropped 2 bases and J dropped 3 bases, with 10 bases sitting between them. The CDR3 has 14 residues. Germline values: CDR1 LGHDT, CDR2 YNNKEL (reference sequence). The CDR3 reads CASSQKPREETQYF. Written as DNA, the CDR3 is TGTGCCAGCAGCCAAAAGCCCAGGGAAGAGACCCAGTACTTC.